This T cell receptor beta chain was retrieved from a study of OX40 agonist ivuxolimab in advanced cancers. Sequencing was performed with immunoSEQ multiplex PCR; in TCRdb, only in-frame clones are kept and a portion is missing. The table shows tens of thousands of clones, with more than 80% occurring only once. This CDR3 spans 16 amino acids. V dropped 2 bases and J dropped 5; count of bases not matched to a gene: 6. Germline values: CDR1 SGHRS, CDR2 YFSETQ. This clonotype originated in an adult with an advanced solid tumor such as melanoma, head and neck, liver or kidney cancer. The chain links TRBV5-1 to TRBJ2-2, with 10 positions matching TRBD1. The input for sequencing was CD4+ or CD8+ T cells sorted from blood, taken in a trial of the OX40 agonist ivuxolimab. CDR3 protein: CASSLSGTGVTGELFF. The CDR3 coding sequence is TGCGCCAGCAGCTTATCAGGGACAGGGGTAACCGGGGAGCTGTTTTTT.